This record looks at one T cell receptor beta chain sequence and its context. Its specificity is not known. This specimen belongs to a study of OX40 agonist ivuxolimab in advanced cancers. Whole-study context: Prior anti-PD-1, anti-PD-L1 or anti-CTLA-4 therapy did not bar entry, and approximately 40% had some.

Study results and caveats: The study found that CD8+ T cells averaged more expanded clones than CD4+. By week 6 at 0.1 to 3.0 mg/kg, blood CD4+ and CD8+ T cells had expanded clonally. Undetermined was the antigen specificity of the expanded peripheral T cells.

Assay: immunoSEQ multiplex PCR; the TCRdb copy retains only in-frame clones and omits some. Altogether approximately 81,000 clones are present, 70% to 90% being singletons, with the ten largest covering over 0.9%. The V and J ends lost 4 bases and 2 bases respectively, with 16 bases between them. Per the germline V gene, CDR1 is SGHTS and CDR2 is YDEGEE. The CDR3 runs to 15 residues. This TCR was sampled from an adult with an advanced solid tumor such as melanoma, head and neck, liver or kidney cancer. The sequences come from CD4+ or CD8+ T cells sorted from blood, collected in a trial of the OX40 agonist ivuxolimab. The V call is TRBV5-8, the J call TRBJ2-7; unclear D gene. CDR3: CASSVWIGAPYEQYF. In nucleotides, the CDR3 is TGTGCCAGCAGCGTGTGGATTGGAGCCCCCTACGAGCAGTACTTC.